The present entry profiles one T cell receptor (beta chain) with its context. Its recognized antigen is unknown. One base away there is no much larger clone; base qualities are not given. Genomic DNA was extracted from sorted cells for sequencing of the TCRbeta CDR3 region. The immunoSEQ Assay was used for sequencing of TCRbeta CDR3 regions. TCRdb re-hosts the immuneACCESS table, in-frame sequences only. Its copies lack some clones; in the studies checked, an unresolved V gene accounts for under half of them, and the cause for the rest is not known. The sample data list roughly 96,000 clones, and approximately 80% of these were observed just once. In total, the top ten clones hold approximately 5.5% of the sample. The trial excluded patients who had a history of autoimmune disease or were on systemic immunosuppression. Peripheral blood for TCR sequencing was drawn from every dose cohort at baseline, at cycle 4 day 1 and at cycle 7 day 1. The samples were drawn from a first-in-human, open-label, multicenter phase I dose-escalation trial of ivuxolimab. Adults with locally advanced or metastatic melanoma, renal cell, hepatocellular, or head and neck squamous cell carcinoma were enrolled in the trial. Before TCR sequencing, CD4+ T cells and CD8+ T cells from peripheral blood were sorted into separate populations.

The CDR3 runs 13 amino acids, cysteine and phenylalanine included. CDR3 DNA is the only sequence kept; it has 39 bases, read in frame from the first base. Trimming at the junction amounts to 1 base on V and 3 bases on J, and the germline ends lie 6 bases apart. Per the germline V gene, KGHSH is the CDR1 and LQKENI is the CDR2. This sample was included in a study of OX40 agonist ivuxolimab in advanced cancers. Background on the whole study: Ivuxolimab was a fully human IgG2 agonistic monoclonal antibody targeting the costimulatory receptor OX40 (CD134). Intravenous ivuxolimab was administered to patients every 2 weeks at six dose levels: 0.01, 0.1, 0.3, 1.5, 3 and 10 mg/kg. Of the roughly 52 dose-escalation patients, hepatocellular carcinoma was present in about 20, melanoma in around 15, renal cell carcinoma in 9 and head and neck cancer in 9. The dose-escalation cohort was around 84% male with a mean age of roughly 60 years, ranging from 23 to 79. Prior anti-PD-1, anti-PD-L1 or anti-CTLA-4 therapy was permitted, and 40% of dose-escalation patients had received checkpoint inhibitors. Partial responses were achieved by three dose-escalation patients, of whom one had hepatocellular carcinoma and two had cutaneous melanoma. Peripheral TCRbeta sequencing aimed to test whether ivuxolimab altered TCR sequence diversity and caused clonal T-cell expansion. The monotherapy dose-escalation portion (N ≈ 57 patients) of the phase I ivuxolimab trial is reported in the paper. General findings and caveats noted by the study authors: Which antigens the clonally expanded peripheral T cells were specific for was not determined. In partial responders in the 0.1-3.0 mg/kg groups, normalized peripheral clonal expansion was found to be among the lowest, especially among CD8+ T cells. At doses from 0.1 to 3.0 mg/kg, clonal expansion was seen in both CD4+ and CD8+ blood T cells between baseline and week 6. On average, CD8+ T cells showed more expanded clones than CD4+ T cells after ivuxolimab. Low levels of normalized T-cell clonal expansion were also shown by some nonresponding patients.

The sequencing here drew on CD4+ or CD8+ T cells sorted from blood, taken in a trial of the OX40 agonist ivuxolimab. This TCR was sampled from an adult with an advanced solid tumor such as melanoma, head and neck, liver or kidney cancer. This chain joins TRBV18 to TRBJ2-5; there is no confident call for the D gene. Read as DNA, the sequence is TGTGCCAGCTCACCACGGCAGGAAGAGACCCAGTACTTC. This sequence encodes CASSPRQEETQYF. The CDR3, completed at both ends by the reference TRBV18 and TRBJ2-5 genes, gives the full variable domain NAGVMQNPRHLVRRRGQEARLRCSPMKGHSHVYWYRQLPEEGLKFMVYLQKENIIDESGMPKERFSAEFPKEGPSILRIQQVVRGDSAAYFCASSPRQEETQYFGPGTRLLVL.